Listed below are T cell receptor beta chains from one sample, sequenced in a study of control samples from healthy donors and cancer patients. Profiled with immunoSEQ multiplex PCR; TCRdb holds only in-frame clones, not every one. The sample records some 130,000 clones, about nine tenths being singletons. The sequencing sample was made of blood. The source of these receptors is a man aged 18 to 30 in good health. Each CDR3 is given with its conserved first and last residue. The D gene is left open where the match is weak. Clone size, where shown, is once, few, many, or a class for clones that have expanded.

size,V,D,J,DNA,CDR3
.,TRBV5-5,TRBD1,TRBJ1-2,TGTGCCAGCAGCCCGGGACAGTACTATGGCTACACCTTC,CASSPGQYYGYTF
once,TRBV9,.,TRBJ1-1,TGTGCCAGCAGCGTAGGCAGGCTGAACACTGAAGCTTTCTTT,CASSVGRLNTEAFF
.,TRBV14,.,TRBJ2-5,TGTGCCAGCAGCCAAGAGGCCCCGGACCGAGGTGGGACCCAGTACTTC,CASSQEAPDRGGTQYF
.,TRBV28,.,TRBJ2-6,TGTGCCAGCAGTTTCGGGATCGGTCGGGGCAGGGGCTCCTCTGGGGCCAACGTCCTGACTTTC,CASSFGIGRGRGSSGANVLTF
.,TRBV6-1,TRBD2,TRBJ2-1,TGTGCCAGCAGTGAAATAGCGGGAGGGAAAAACTACAATGAGCAGTTCTTC,CASSEIAGGKNYNEQFF
.,TRBV7-8,.,TRBJ2-3,TGTGCCAGCAGCTTAACTGGCGGGAAAATATTAGATACGCAGTATTTT,CASSLTGGKILDTQYF
.,TRBV27,.,TRBJ2-1,TGTGCCAGCAGTTTTCAAAGCTCCTACAATGAGCAGTTCTTC,CASSFQSSYNEQFF
.,TRBV5-1,.,TRBJ1-1,TGCGCCAGCAGCTTGGACGGGGTGGGTACTGAAGCTTTCTTT,CASSLDGVGTEAFF
.,TRBV2,.,TRBJ2-7,TGTGCCAGCAGTGAAGGCAGGACCTACGAGCAGTACTTC,CASSEGRTYEQYF
.,TRBV15,.,TRBJ2-5,TGTGCCACCAGCAGAGATCAAGGTACCCAGTACTTC,CATSRDQGTQYF
once,TRBV9,TRBD2,TRBJ2-2,TGTGCCAGCAGCGTAAGCGGGGGGGCAGGCGGGGAGCTGTTTTTT,CASSVSGGAGGELFF
.,TRBV5-1,TRBD2,TRBJ2-5,TGCGCCAGCAGCTCTACTACCGGGGGGGAGACCCAGTACTTC,CASSSTTGGETQYF
.,TRBV7-9,.,TRBJ2-2,TGTGCCGCGACCAGTGAAACCGGGGAGCTGTTTTTT,CAATSETGELFF
.,TRBV5-8,TRBD1,TRBJ1-2,TGTGCCAGCACCAACCGACAGGGGCTCAACTATGGCTACACCTTC,CASTNRQGLNYGYTF
.,TRBV7-9,.,TRBJ2-2,TGTGCCAGCAGCGTAAGGAACCAAGGTGCAGGGGAGCTGTTTTTT,CASSVRNQGAGELFF
.,TRBV7-2,.,TRBJ2-1,TGTGCCAGCAGCCTAGGGGGGACTTACAATGAGCAGTTCTTC,CASSLGGTYNEQFF
.,TRBV18,.,TRBJ1-3,TGTGCCAGCTCACCACCGCTATTAGAGGCCTCGGGAAACACCATATATTTT,CASSPPLLEASGNTIYF
once,TRBV7-3,.,TRBJ2-3,TGTGCCAGCAGCTTAAACCGCGAGGGAAATACGCAGTATTTT,CASSLNREGNTQYF
.,TRBV27,TRBD1,TRBJ2-2,TGTGCCAGCAGTTTTCAAGGACAGGGGCGAGGCACCGGGGAGCTGTTTTTT,CASSFQGQGRGTGELFF
.,TRBV19,TRBD2,TRBJ2-1,TGTGCCAGTAGTATTTCTAGCGGGGGGGGCAACGTCAATGAGCAGTTCTTC,CASSISSGGGNVNEQFF
.,TRBV4-2,TRBD2,TRBJ2-5,TGTGCCAGCAGCCAAGGACTAGCTGGTGAGACCCAGTACTTC,CASSQGLAGETQYF
.,TRBV11-1,.,TRBJ2-7,TGTGCCAGCAGCTTAGTTGAAGGACTCTCCTACGAGCAGTACTTC,CASSLVEGLSYEQYF
few,TRBV6-1,TRBD1,TRBJ1-5,TGTGCCAGCAGTGCCTTGGGCCGAGGACAGGGAGACAATCAGCCCCAGCATTTT,CASSALGRGQGDNQPQHF
.,TRBV6-1,TRBD2,TRBJ2-1,TGTGCCAGCAGTGAAGGGGCTAGCGGGGGTTATGAGCAGTTCTTC,CASSEGASGGYEQFF
once,TRBV20-1,TRBD1,TRBJ2-7,TGCAGTGCTAGTTCCGGACAGGTGTACGAGCAGTACTTC,CSASSGQVYEQYF
once,TRBV30,.,TRBJ1-1,TGTGCCTGGAGTGTGCCCTTTCAAGCTTTCTTT,CAWSVPFQAFF
.,TRBV29-1,TRBD2,TRBJ2-5,TGCAGCGGATTTAGCGGGGGGCAAGAGACCCAGTACTTC,CSGFSGGQETQYF
.,TRBV7-2,.,TRBJ2-3,TGTGCCAGCAGCTTAGTCAGGGGCAGGGGTGGGCCAGATACGCAGTATTTT,CASSLVRGRGGPDTQYF
once,TRBV11-3,.,TRBJ2-1,TGTGCCAGCACCCTTAGTGGGGCTTTTGAGCAGTTCTTC,CASTLSGAFEQFF
.,TRBV5-1,.,TRBJ2-4,TGCGCCAGCAGCCCTGATAAAGCCAAAAACATTCAGTACTTC,CASSPDKAKNIQYF
.,TRBV6-5,.,TRBJ2-4,TGTGCCAGCACCTGGTCAGGGATTCAGTACTTC,CASTWSGIQYF
.,TRBV6-4,.,TRBJ2-2,TGTGCCAGCAGTGACTCGATTTTCCAGAACACCGGGGAGCTGTTTTTT,CASSDSIFQNTGELFF
.,TRBV5-4,TRBD1,TRBJ2-7,TGTGCCAGCAGCACGACAGGGGGTGCCTACGAGCAGTACTTC,CASSTTGGAYEQYF
.,TRBV6-4,.,TRBJ2-5,TGTGCCAGCAGTGACTTTACTAGCATGTGTCGAGAGACCCAGTACTTC,CASSDFTSMCRETQYF